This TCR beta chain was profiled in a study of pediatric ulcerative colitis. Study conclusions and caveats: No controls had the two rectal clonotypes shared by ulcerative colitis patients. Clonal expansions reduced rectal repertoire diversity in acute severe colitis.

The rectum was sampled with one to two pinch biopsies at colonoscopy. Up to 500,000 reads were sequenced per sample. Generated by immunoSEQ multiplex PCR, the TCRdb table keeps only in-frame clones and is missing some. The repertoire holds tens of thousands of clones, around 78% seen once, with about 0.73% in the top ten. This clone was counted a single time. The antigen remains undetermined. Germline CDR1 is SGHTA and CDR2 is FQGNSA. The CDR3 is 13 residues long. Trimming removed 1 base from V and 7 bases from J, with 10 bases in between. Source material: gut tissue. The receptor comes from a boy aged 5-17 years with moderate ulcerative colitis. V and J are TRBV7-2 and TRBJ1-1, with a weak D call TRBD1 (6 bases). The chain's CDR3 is CASSLVPQGEAFF. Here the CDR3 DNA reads TGTGCCAGCAGCTTAGTCCCACAGGGTGAAGCTTTCTTT.